The clone carrying this TCR beta chain turned up a few times. What it binds is not known. These data come from a study of glioma-infiltrating T cells. TCR alpha and beta CDR3 regions were amplified from RNA using iRepertoire nested multiplex PCR. For one-step reverse transcription and amplification, about 90-400 ng of tissue mRNA or PBMC total RNA was used. TCRdb ran MiXCR on the multiplex PCR reads and lists one entry per CDR3 protein. The sample carries approximately 130,000 distinct CDR3 sequences, around 25% recorded once. Study observations and caveats: Only very few CDR3 sequences appeared in both tissue and blood. Above-expected tissue-blood divergence occurred in all gliomas, most in low-grade ones.

The TCR comes from a human donor with low-grade glioma or glioblastoma, undergoing nonglioma brain surgery, or in good health (not recorded which). The sequenced material came from glioma tissue, nonneoplastic brain tissue, or PBMCs (not recorded which).

The CDR3 bases are TGTGCCAGCAGCCACATGTGGTCCACAGATACGCAGTATTTT. Translating gives CASSHMWSTDTQYF. The chain links TRBV7-9 to TRBJ2-3; D is unresolved. In germline, CDR1 is SEHNR, CDR2 FQNEAQ (reference sequence). CDR3 length equals 14 residues. V gave up 5 bases and J gave up 2 bases, with 11 bases separating them. Full variable domain (outside the CDR3, taken from reference TRBV7-9 and TRBJ2-3): DTGVSQNPRHKITKRGQNVTFRCDPISEHNRLYWYRQTLGQGPEFLTYFQNEAQLEKSRLLSDRFSAERPKGSFSTLEIQRTEQGDSAMYLCASSHMWSTDTQYFGPGTRLTVL.